This T cell receptor beta chain was documented in a study of blood T cell repertoires in COVID-19. Overall study: There were acute and convalescent COVID-19 samples, and they came from the United States, Italy and Spain.

Germline-derived CDR1 and CDR2 are KGHSH and LQKENI. This CDR3 region has 17 residues. V lost 4 bases and J lost 2; bases outside the gene matches: 10. In the authors' methods: By means of reference gene primer amplification, nucleated cell counts were estimated. Sequenced by immunoSEQ multiplex PCR; TCRdb stores in-frame clones only, minus some. V and J calls and clone size follow that table, whereas D and trimming were derived from the DNA. The repertoire holds around 100,000 clones, with about 88% as singletons. The specimen was peripheral blood. The receptor's source is a human donor in a cohort sampled during active COVID-19. V usage is TRBV18 and J usage is TRBJ2-1, with 8 bases fitting TRBD2. The CDR3, as DNA: TGTGCCAGCTCACAAAATACAGGACTAGCCGCCTACAATGAGCAGTTCTTC. Encoded protein: CASSQNTGLAAYNEQFF.